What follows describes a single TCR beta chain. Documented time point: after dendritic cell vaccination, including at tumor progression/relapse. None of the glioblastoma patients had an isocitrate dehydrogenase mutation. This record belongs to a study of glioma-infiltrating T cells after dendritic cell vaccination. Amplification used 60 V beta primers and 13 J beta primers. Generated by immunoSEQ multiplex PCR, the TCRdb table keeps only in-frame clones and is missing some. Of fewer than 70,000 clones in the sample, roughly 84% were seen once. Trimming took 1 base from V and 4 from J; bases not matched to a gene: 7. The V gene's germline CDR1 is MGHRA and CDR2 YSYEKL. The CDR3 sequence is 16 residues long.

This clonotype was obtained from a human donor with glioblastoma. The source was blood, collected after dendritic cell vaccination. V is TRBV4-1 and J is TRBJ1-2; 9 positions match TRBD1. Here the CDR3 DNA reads TGCGCCAGCAGCCAAGGGACAGGGGCTTTGCCCTATGGCTACACCTTC. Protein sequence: CASSQGTGALPYGYTF.